Each of the 12 T cell receptor beta chains below was sequenced from the same sample in a study of T-cell reconstitution after alpha-beta-depleted transplantation in children. Using unique molecular identifiers, the investigators prepared the TCRbeta library. TCRdb re-derived calls from the PCR reads in MiXCR, one entry per CDR3 protein. The data contain about 830,000 distinct CDR3 sequences, 16% of them singletons. Sample: PBMCs, mostly from graft donor cells, taken 360 days after TCRalphabeta/CD19-depleted stem cell transplant. These receptors came from a male patient under 18 who had a stem cell transplant for acute lymphoblastic leukemia, so the T cells may come from the graft donor.

The chain employs TRBV7-8 and TRBJ2-6; D uncertain. The V and J ends lost 8 bases and 2 bases respectively, with 4 bases between them. Looked up from germline, CDR1 is SGHVS and CDR2 is FQNEAQ. The CDR3 is 12 amino acids. CDR3 bases: TGTGCCAGCGGTACTGGGGCCAACGTCCTGACTTTC. Translating gives CASGTGANVLTF.

The V call is TRBV20-1, the J call TRBJ2-7; 9 bases align to TRBD2. V was clipped by 4 bases and J by 2 bases; unmatched bases: 6. Germline V gene lookup returns CDR1 DFQATT and CDR2 SNEGSKA (reference sequence). CDR3 length equals 14 residues. The CDR3 nucleotides are TGCAGTGCTACTAGCGGGACCCTAACCTACGAGCAGTACTTC. Protein product: CSATSGTLTYEQYF.

This clonotype was seen only a few times. CDR3: CASSPSRDYPGELFF. As DNA, the CDR3 is TGTGCCAGCAGCCCGTCCCGGGACTACCCCGGGGAGCTGTTTTTT. The V call is TRBV7-3, the J call TRBJ2-2, with 7 bases aligning to TRBD2. The CDR3 covers 15 residues. Germline CDR1 is SGHTA and CDR2 is FQGTGA. V was pared by 5 bases and J by 6 bases, with 9 bases of the junction left unmatched.

This clonotype has just a few counts. The V and J genes are TRBV5-1 and TRBJ1-2; D is possibly TRBD1 (6 bases). CDR1 and CDR2 from the germline V gene are SGHRS and YFSETQ. This CDR3 region has 14 residues. Trimming shortened V by 3 bases and J by 4 bases, and 13 bases separated the two germline ends. The CDR3 loop reads CASSWQGISYGYTF. As DNA, the CDR3 is TGCGCCAGCAGCTGGCAGGGGATATCCTATGGCTACACCTTC.

The chain uses TRBV6-5 and TRBJ2-3; D perhaps matches TRBD2 (6 bases). The V end lost 0 bases, the J end lost 4 bases, and 20 bases lay between the germline ends. The CDR3 consists of 18 residues. Per germline, CDR1 MNHEY and CDR2 SVGAGI. The chain's CDR3 is CASSYSPLGRGAADTQYF. As DNA, the CDR3 is TGTGCCAGCAGTTACTCTCCCCTCGGTCGCGGGGCAGCAGATACGCAGTATTTT.

This clonotype was found a few times. The rearrangement uses TRBV11-2 and TRBJ2-5; D tentatively reads TRBD1 or TRBD2 (7 bases each). V was pared by 1 base and J by 7 bases, with 16 bases between. This CDR3 contains 15 residues. From germline, CDR1 is SGHAT and CDR2 FQNNGV. DNA of the CDR3: TGTGCCAGCAGCTTAGGTGCCGACAGGGAGGGGACCCAGTACTTC. Its translation is CASSLGADREGTQYF.

This clonotype was counted a few times. V and J are TRBV7-3 and TRBJ2-1, with 7 bases matching TRBD1. Germline V CDR1 and CDR2: SGHTA, FQGTGA. With V trimmed by 4 bases and J by 0 bases, 6 bases remained unmatched. This CDR3 spans 16 amino acids. The CDR3 DNA is TGTGCCAGCAGCTCCCTACAGGGGAGCTCCTACAATGAGCAGTTCTTC. It specifies CASSSLQGSSYNEQFF.

A few counts support this clonotype. This CDR3 is CASSDKAVASYNEQFF. DNA of the CDR3: TGCGCCAGCAGCGACAAAGCGGTAGCCTCCTACAATGAGCAGTTCTTC. This sequence joins TRBV5-1 and TRBJ2-1; D perhaps matches TRBD2 (5 bases). V shed 4 bases and J shed 0 bases, with 14 bases lying between them. This CDR3 has 16 amino acids. Germline V lookup: CDR1 SGHRS, CDR2 YFSETQ.

This clonotype was seen only a few times. The V and J genes are TRBV5-1 and TRBJ2-7; 12 nucleotides match TRBD1. The length of the CDR3 is 14 residues. Germline lookup yields CDR1 SGHRS and CDR2 YFSETQ. The V segment lost 3 bases and the J segment 7 bases; nucleotides outside the gene matches: 5. The CDR3 reads CASSWGQGAGEQYF. The CDR3 nucleotides read TGCGCCAGCAGCTGGGGACAGGGGGCGGGAGAGCAGTACTTC. Full variable domain (missing parts from reference TRBV5-1 and TRBJ2-7): KAGVTQTPRYLIKTRGQQVTLSCSPISGHRSVSWYQQTPGQGLQFLFEYFSETQRNKGNFPGRFSGRQFSNSRSEMNVSTLELGDSALYLCASSWGQGAGEQYFGPGTRLTVT.

This clonotype has ten or more counts. V and J are TRBV3-1 and TRBJ2-7; no reliable D call. Between the trimmed V and J ends, which lost 1 base and 6 bases, there was a span of 10 bases. This CDR3 is 13 amino acids long. The germline V gene has CDR1 LGHDT and CDR2 YNNKEL (reference sequence). The CDR3: CASSQGVAGEQYF. CDR3 DNA sequence: TGTGCCAGCAGCCAAGGCGTAGCAGGCGAGCAGTACTTC.

The table lists this clonotype with a few counts. The chain carries TRBV2 and TRBJ2-2; D uncertain. This CDR3 has 13 residues. Germline CDR1 SNHLY, CDR2 FYNNEI. V shed 2 bases and J shed 6 bases, with 7 bases lying between them. As DNA, the CDR3 is TGTGCCAGCAGTGAATTGCCCCCCGGGGAGCTGTTTTTT. Amino acid sequence: CASSELPPGELFF.

The table lists this clonotype with many counts. The CDR3 here is CASSPVGHNEQFF. In nucleotides, the CDR3 is TGTGCCAGCTCACCAGTAGGGCACAATGAGCAGTTCTTC. V is TRBV18 and J is TRBJ2-1; the D is unclear. The CDR3 sequence is 13 residues long. The germline gives CDR1 KGHSH, CDR2 LQKENI. V gave up 2 bases and J gave up 5 bases, with 7 bases separating them.